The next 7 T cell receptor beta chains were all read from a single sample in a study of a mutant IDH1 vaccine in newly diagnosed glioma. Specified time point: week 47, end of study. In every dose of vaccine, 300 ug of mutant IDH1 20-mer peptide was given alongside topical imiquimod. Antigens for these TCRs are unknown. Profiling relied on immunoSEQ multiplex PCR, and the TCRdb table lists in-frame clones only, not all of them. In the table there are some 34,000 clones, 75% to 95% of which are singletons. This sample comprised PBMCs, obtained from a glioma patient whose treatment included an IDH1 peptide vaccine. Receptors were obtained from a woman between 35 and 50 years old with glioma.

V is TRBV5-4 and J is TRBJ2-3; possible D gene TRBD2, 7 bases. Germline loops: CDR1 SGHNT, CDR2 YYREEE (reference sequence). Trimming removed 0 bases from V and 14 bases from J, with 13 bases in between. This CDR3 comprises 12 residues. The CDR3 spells CASSLAGGRRYF. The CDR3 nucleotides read TGTGCCAGCAGCTTGGCGGGGGGCCGAAGGTATTTT.

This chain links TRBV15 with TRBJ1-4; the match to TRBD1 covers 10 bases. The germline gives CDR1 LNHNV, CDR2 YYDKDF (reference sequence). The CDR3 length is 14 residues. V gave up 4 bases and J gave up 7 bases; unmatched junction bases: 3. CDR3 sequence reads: CATSKDRGREKLFF. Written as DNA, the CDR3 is TGTGCCACCAGCAAAGACAGGGGGCGTGAAAAACTGTTTTTT.

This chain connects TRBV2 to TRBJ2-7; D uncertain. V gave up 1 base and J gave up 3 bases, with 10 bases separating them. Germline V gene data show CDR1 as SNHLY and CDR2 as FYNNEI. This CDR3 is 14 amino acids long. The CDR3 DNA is TGTGCCAGCAGTGAAGTCGGGCAGAGCTACGAGCAGTACTTC. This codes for CASSEVGQSYEQYF.

CDR3 amino acids: CASSQAWWNNEQFF. CDR3 nucleotide sequence: TGCGCCAGCAGCCAAGCGTGGTGGAACAATGAGCAGTTCTTC. The chain combines TRBV4-1 with TRBJ2-1; no clear D. Germline loops: CDR1 MGHRA, CDR2 YSYEKL. The CDR3 is made up of 14 amino acids. Trimming removed 1 base at V and 5 bases at J, with 9 bases between.

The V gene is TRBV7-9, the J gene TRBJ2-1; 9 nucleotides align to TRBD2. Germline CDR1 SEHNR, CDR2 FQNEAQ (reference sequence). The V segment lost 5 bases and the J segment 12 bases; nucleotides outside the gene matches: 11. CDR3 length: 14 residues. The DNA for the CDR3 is TGTGCCAGCAGCGTTAGCGGGAGTAGGGGTGGGCAGTTCTTC. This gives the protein CASSVSGSRGGQFF.

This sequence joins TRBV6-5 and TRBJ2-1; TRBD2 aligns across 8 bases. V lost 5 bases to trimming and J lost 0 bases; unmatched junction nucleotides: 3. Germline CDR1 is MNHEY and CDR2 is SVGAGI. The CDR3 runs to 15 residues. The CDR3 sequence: CASSPSGYSYNEQFF. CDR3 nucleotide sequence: TGTGCCAGCAGTCCTAGCGGGTACTCCTACAATGAGCAGTTCTTC.

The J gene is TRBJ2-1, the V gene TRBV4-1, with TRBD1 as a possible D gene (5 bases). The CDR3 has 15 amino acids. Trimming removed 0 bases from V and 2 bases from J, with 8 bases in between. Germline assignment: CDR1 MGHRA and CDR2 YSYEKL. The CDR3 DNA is TGCGCCAGCAGCCAAGAAGACAGTACCTACAATGAGCAGTTCTTC. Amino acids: CASSQEDSTYNEQFF.